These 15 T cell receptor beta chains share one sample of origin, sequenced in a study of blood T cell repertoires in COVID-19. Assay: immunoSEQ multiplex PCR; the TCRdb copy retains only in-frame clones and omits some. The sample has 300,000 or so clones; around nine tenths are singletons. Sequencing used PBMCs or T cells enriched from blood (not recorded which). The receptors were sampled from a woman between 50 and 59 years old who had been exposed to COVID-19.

The CDR3 nucleotides are TGCAGCGTTGATCAAGGGACAGTCCTCTATGGCTACACCTTC. Translated: CSVDQGTVLYGYTF. The chain links TRBV29-1 to TRBJ1-2, with TRBD1 identical over 7 bases. CDR1 and CDR2 from the germline V gene are SQVTM and ANQGSEA. The CDR3 covers 14 residues. The junction had 8 bases not matched to a gene; V was cut back by 3 bases and J by 4 bases.

CDR3 sequence reads: CASSKTALLAKNIQYF. The CDR3 bases are TGTGCCAGCAGTAAAACAGCCTTACTAGCCAAAAACATTCAGTACTTC. This chain connects TRBV28 to TRBJ2-4; no clear D gene. The germline V and J ends were trimmed by 5 bases and 0 bases, with 14 bases remaining between them. In germline, CDR1 is MDHEN, CDR2 SYDVKM. The CDR3 is 16 residues long.

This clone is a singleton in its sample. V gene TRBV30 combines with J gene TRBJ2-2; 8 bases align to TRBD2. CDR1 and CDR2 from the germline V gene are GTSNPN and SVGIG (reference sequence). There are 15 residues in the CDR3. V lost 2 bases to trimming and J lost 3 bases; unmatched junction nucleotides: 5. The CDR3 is CAWSPAGGYTGELFF. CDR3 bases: TGTGCCTGGAGTCCGGCGGGGGGTTACACCGGGGAGCTGTTTTTT. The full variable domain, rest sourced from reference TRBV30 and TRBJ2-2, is SQTIHQWPATLVQPVGSPLSLECTVEGTSNPNLYWYRQAAGRGLQLLFYSVGIGQISSEVPQNLSASRPQDRQFILSSKKLLLSDSGFYLCAWSPAGGYTGELFFGEGSRLTVL.

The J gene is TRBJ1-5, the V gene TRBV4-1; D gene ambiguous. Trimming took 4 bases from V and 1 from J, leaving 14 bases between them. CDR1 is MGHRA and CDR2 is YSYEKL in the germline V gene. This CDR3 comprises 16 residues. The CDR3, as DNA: TGCGCCAGCAGCCCCCACGAGCCTGAAAGCAATCAGCCCCAGCATTTT. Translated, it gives CASSPHEPESNQPQHF.

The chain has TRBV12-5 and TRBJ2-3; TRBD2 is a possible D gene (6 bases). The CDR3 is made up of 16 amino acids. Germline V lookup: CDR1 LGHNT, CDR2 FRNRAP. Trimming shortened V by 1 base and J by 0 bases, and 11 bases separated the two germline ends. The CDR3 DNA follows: TGTGCTAGTGGTTTGGGCTGGGGGACTAGCACAGATACGCAGTATTTT. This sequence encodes CASGLGWGTSTDTQYF. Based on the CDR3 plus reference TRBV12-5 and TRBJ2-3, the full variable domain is DARVTQTPRHKVTEMGQEVTMRCQPILGHNTVFWYRQTMMQGLELLAYFRNRAPLDDSGMPKDRFSAEMPDATLATLKIQPSEPRDSAVYFCASGLGWGTSTDTQYFGPGTRLTVL.

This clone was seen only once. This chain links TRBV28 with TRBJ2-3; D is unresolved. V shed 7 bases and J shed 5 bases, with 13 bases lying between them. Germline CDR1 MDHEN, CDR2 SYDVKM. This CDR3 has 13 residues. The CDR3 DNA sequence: TGTGCCAGCATGGGCCCAGCTGAAGATACGCAGTATTTT. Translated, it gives CASMGPAEDTQYF.

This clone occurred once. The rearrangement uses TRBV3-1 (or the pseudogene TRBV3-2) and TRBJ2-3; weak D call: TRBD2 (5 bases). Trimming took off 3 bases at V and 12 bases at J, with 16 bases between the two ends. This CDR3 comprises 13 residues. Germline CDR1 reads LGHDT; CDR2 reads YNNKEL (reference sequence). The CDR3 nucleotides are TGTGCCAGCAGCCAGGTCAGGAGCGGCAACCAGTATTTT. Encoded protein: CASSQVRSGNQYF.

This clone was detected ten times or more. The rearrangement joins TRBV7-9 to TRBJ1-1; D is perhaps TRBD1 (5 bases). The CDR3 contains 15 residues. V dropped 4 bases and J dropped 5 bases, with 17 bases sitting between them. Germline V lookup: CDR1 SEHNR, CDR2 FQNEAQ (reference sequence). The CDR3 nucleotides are TGTGCCAGCAGCTCACAGGAATTAGTACGTACTGAAGCTTTCTTT. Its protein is CASSSQELVRTEAFF. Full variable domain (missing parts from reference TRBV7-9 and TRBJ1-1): DTGVSQNPRHKITKRGQNVTFRCDPISEHNRLYWYRQTLGQGPEFLTYFQNEAQLEKSRLLSDRFSAERPKGSFSTLEIQRTEQGDSAMYLCASSSQELVRTEAFFGQGTRLTVV.

For the CDR3, the DNA is TGTGCCAGCAGCTTGGGCAGGGGGAAAGGTTACGAGCAGTACTTC. Its protein is CASSLGRGKGYEQYF. The chain is built from TRBV5-4 and TRBJ2-7; 7 nucleotides align to TRBD1. Germline CDR1 reads SGHNT; CDR2 reads YYREEE (reference sequence). V lost 0 bases to trimming and J lost 4 bases; unmatched junction nucleotides: 7. The CDR3 has 15 amino acids.

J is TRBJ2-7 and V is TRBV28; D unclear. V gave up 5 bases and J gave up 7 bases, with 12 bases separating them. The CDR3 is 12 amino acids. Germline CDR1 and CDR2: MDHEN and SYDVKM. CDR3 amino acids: CASSLSVREQYF. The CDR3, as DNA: TGTGCCAGCAGTCTATCGGTGAGGGAGCAGTACTTC. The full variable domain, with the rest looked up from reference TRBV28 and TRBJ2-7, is DVKVTQSSRYLVKRTGEKVFLECVQDMDHENMFWYRQDPGLGLRLIYFSYDVKMKEKGDIPEGYSVSREKKERFSLILESASTNQTSMYLCASSLSVREQYFGPGTRLTVT.

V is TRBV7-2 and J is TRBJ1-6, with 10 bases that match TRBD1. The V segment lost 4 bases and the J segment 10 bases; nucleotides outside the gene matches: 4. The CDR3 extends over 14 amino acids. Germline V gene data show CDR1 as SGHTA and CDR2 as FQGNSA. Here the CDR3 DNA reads TGTGCCAGCAGCTGGTGGACAGGGGGATCACCCCTCCACTTT. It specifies CASSWWTGGSPLHF.

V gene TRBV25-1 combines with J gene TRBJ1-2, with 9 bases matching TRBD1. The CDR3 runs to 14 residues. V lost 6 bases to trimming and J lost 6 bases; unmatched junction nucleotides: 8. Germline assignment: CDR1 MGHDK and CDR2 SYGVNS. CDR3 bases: TGTGCCAGCAGACAGACCGGACAGGGGAATGGCTACACCTTC. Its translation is CASRQTGQGNGYTF.

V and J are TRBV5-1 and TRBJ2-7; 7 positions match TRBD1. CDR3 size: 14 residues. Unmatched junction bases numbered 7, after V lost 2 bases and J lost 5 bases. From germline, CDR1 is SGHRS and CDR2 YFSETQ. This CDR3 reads CASSLPGQRNEQYF. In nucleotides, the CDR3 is TGCGCCAGCAGCTTACCGGGACAGAGAAACGAGCAGTACTTC.

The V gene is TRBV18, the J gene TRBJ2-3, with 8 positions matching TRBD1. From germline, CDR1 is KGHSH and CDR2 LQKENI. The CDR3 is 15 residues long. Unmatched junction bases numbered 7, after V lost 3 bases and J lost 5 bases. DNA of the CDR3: TGTGCCAGCTCACCGGAGGACAGGGTTGGAGATACGCAGTATTTT. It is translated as CASSPEDRVGDTQYF.

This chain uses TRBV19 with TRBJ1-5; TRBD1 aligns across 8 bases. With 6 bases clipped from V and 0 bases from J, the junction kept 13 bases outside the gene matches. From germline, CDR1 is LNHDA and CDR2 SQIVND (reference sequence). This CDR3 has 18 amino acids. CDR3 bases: TGTGCCAGTAGACCGGACAGGGTGGGATTGTATAGCAATCAGCCCCAGCATTTT. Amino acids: CASRPDRVGLYSNQPQHF.